The rows below give T cell receptor beta chains drawn from one sample of a study of blood T cell repertoires in COVID-19. Clones were sequenced by immunoSEQ multiplex PCR, and TCRdb holds only the in-frame ones, with some missing. The sample holds 50,000 to 75,000 clones, approximately 80% seen once. Sequenced sample: peripheral blood. All receptors derive from a man aged 60 to 69 with acute or convalescent COVID-19. Both conserved end residues are part of each CDR3. The order of the fields is J gene, D gene, clone size, V gene, CDR3 length, CDR3 protein, CDR3 DNA. A D gene is named only where the DNA matches it firmly. The size entry is marked missing in some rows and otherwise reads once, few, many or a size class.

TRBJ2-3 NA NA TRBV5-1 14 CASSQAVGTDTQYF TGCGCCAGCAGCCAAGCCGTAGGCACAGATACGCAGTATTTT
TRBJ2-2 TRBD2 NA TRBV5-1 18 CASSWSTSGGALGGELFF TGCGCCAGCAGCTGGTCGACTAGCGGGGGGGCCCTAGGCGGGGAGCTGTTTTTT
TRBJ2-1 NA NA TRBV21-1 16 CASSRLRGRGSDEQFF TGTGCCAGCAGCAGACTACGAGGGCGGGGGAGCGATGAGCAGTTCTTC
TRBJ1-1 TRBD1 NA TRBV10-3 16 CAISPDREYLDTEAFF TGTGCCATCAGTCCGGACAGGGAGTATTTAGACACTGAAGCTTTCTTT
TRBJ1-2 TRBD1 NA TRBV29-1 11 CSVGTGQRYTF TGCAGCGTTGGGACAGGTCAACGCTACACCTTC
TRBJ2-2 TRBD2 NA TRBV15 17 CATSRELAGGYTGELFF TGTGCCACCAGCAGAGAACTAGCGGGGGGTTACACCGGGGAGCTGTTTTTT
TRBJ2-5 TRBD2 NA TRBV14 18 CASSQDRRGGGEQETQYF TGTGCCAGCAGCCAAGACAGACGTGGCGGGGGGGAACAAGAGACCCAGTACTTC
TRBJ2-7 TRBD1 NA TRBV18 17 CASSPPEGDRGEYEQYF TGTGCCAGCTCACCACCGGAAGGGGACAGGGGGGAATACGAGCAGTACTTC
TRBJ2-3 TRBD2 NA TRBV3-1/TRBV3-2 18 CASSQDRTSGASTDTQYF TGTGCCAGCAGCCAAGACCGGACTAGCGGGGCCAGCACAGATACGCAGTATTTT
TRBJ2-3 TRBD2 NA TRBV7-3 17 CASSLTGTSGGVDTQYF TGTGCCAGCAGCTTGACTGGGACTAGCGGGGGGGTAGATACGCAGTATTTT
TRBJ2-7 NA NA TRBV3-1/TRBV3-2 16 CASSRVRSNPSYEQYF TGTGCCAGCAGCCGTGTCCGTTCTAACCCATCCTACGAGCAGTACTTC
TRBJ1-2 TRBD1 few TRBV19 19 CASSIDRFPGTGKNYGYTF TGTGCCAGTAGTATAGATCGGTTCCCCGGGACAGGGAAGAACTATGGCTACACCTTC
TRBJ1-1 NA NA TRBV13 14 CASSTRHLNTEAFF TGTGCCAGCAGCACCAGACACCTTAACACTGAAGCTTTCTTT
TRBJ2-7 TRBD2 NA TRBV27 16 CASSSLGPAGRYEQYF TGTGCCAGCAGTTCCCTGGGCCCAGCGGGGAGATACGAGCAGTACTTC
TRBJ2-7 TRBD1 few TRBV5-4 14 CASSGTGKGYEQYF TGTGCCAGCAGCGGGACAGGGAAGGGCTACGAGCAGTACTTC
TRBJ2-3 TRBD1 NA TRBV19 14 CASSPDRVGDTQYF TGTGCCAGTAGTCCCGACAGGGTTGGCGATACGCAGTATTTT
TRBJ1-1 NA NA TRBV21-1 16 CASSKEGRAMNTEAFF TGTGCCAGCAGCAAAGAAGGCAGGGCGATGAACACTGAAGCTTTCTTT
TRBJ1-2 NA NA TRBV5-1 15 CASSLGDGANYGYTF TGCGCCAGCAGCTTGGGCGACGGAGCTAACTATGGCTACACCTTC
TRBJ1-2 NA NA TRBV6-5 13 CASHYARVYGYTF TGTGCCAGTCATTATGCCAGGGTCTATGGCTACACCTTC
TRBJ1-6 TRBD1 few TRBV9 15 CASSSTGDSTSPLHF TGTGCCAGCAGCTCGACAGGGGATTCGACTTCACCCCTCCACTTT
TRBJ2-3 TRBD2 NA TRBV24-1 18 CATSDPRTGTSGSDTQYF TGTGCCACCAGTGATCCCAGGACCGGGACTAGCGGCTCAGATACGCAGTATTTT
TRBJ2-3 TRBD2 NA TRBV5-1 15 CASSRGGPDSDTQYF TGCGCCAGCAGCCGCGGGGGGCCGGATTCAGATACGCAGTATTTT
TRBJ1-6 NA NA TRBV5-1 16 CASSLVGVFYNSPLHF TGCGCCAGCAGCTTGGTCGGGGTTTTCTATAATTCACCCCTCCACTTT
TRBJ1-4 TRBD1 NA TRBV5-1 15 CASSPTGAPNEKLFF TGCGCCAGCAGCCCGACAGGGGCCCCTAATGAAAAACTGTTTTTT
TRBJ2-1 NA NA TRBV4-1 17 CASSQEGGLLALNEQFF TGCGCCAGCAGCCAAGAAGGAGGTTTACTAGCTTTGAATGAGCAGTTCTTC
TRBJ2-3 NA NA TRBV7-2 14 CASSLGEPTDTQYF TGTGCCAGCAGCTTAGGAGAGCCCACAGATACGCAGTATTTT
TRBJ2-3 TRBD1 NA TRBV5-1 15 CASGYGGTGENTQYF TGCGCCAGCGGGTATGGCGGGACAGGGGAGAATACGCAGTATTTT
TRBJ2-1 NA NA TRBV27 12 CASSLGLGGQFF TGTGCCAGCAGTTTAGGACTCGGGGGGCAGTTCTTC
TRBJ2-6 TRBD2 NA TRBV12-5 18 CASGLSSGGSSGANVLTF TGTGCTAGTGGTCTATCTAGCGGGGGGAGCTCTGGGGCCAACGTCCTGACTTTC
TRBJ2-6 NA NA TRBV5-6 15 CASSLSGTGANVLTF TGTGCCAGCAGCTTGTCAGGCACCGGGGCCAACGTCCTGACTTTC
TRBJ2-1 NA NA TRBV7-6 15 CASSSTAGTRNEQFF TGTGCCAGCAGCTCGACTGCCGGGACTCGGAATGAGCAGTTCTTC
TRBJ2-5 NA few TRBV12-3/TRBV12-4 11 CASAGIETQYF TGTGCCAGCGCGGGGATTGAGACCCAGTACTTC
TRBJ2-7 NA NA TRBV7-3 12 CASSQPGYEQYF TGTGCCAGCAGCCAGCCGGGGTACGAGCAGTACTTC
TRBJ2-7 NA once TRBV18 15 CASSRGRDTDHEQYF TGTGCCAGCTCTCGGGGCCGGGACACGGACCACGAGCAGTACTTC
TRBJ1-2 NA NA TRBV5-6 12 CASSLGSEGYTF TGTGCCAGCAGCTTGGGGAGCGAGGGCTACACCTTC
TRBJ2-7 NA NA TRBV14 14 CASSQGKGRNEQYF TGTGCCAGCAGCCAAGGAAAAGGGAGGAACGAGCAGTACTTC
TRBJ2-7 TRBD1 NA TRBV6-5 13 CASSEGQRHEQYF TGTGCCAGCAGCGAGGGACAGAGACACGAGCAGTACTTC